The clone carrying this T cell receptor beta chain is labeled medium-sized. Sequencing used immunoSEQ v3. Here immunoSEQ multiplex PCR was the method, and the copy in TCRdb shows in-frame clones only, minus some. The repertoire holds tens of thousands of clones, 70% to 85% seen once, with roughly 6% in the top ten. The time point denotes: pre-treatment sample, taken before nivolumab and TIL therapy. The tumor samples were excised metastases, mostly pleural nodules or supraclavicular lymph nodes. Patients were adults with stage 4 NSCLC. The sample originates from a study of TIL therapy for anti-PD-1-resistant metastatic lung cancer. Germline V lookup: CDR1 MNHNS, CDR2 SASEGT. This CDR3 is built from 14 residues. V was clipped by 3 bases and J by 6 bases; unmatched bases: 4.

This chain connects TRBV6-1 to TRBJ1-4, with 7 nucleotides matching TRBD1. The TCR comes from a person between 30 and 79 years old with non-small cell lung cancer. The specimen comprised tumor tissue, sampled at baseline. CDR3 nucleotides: TGTGCCAGCAGTGAGGACAGGTCCTATGAAAAACTGTTTTTT. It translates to CASSEDRSYEKLFF.